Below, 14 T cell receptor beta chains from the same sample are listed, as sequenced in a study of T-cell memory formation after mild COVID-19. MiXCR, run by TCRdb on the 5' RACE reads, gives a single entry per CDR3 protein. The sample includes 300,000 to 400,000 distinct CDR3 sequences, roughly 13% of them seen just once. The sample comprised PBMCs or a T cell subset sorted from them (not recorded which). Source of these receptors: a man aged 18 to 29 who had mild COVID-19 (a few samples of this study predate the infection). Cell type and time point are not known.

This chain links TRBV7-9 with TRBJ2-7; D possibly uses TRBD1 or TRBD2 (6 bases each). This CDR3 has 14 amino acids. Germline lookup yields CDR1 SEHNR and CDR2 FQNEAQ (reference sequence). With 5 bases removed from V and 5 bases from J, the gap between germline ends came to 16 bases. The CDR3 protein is CASSPLGGFDEQYF. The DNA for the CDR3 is TGTGCCAGCAGCCCGCTGGGGGGCTTCGACGAGCAGTACTTC.

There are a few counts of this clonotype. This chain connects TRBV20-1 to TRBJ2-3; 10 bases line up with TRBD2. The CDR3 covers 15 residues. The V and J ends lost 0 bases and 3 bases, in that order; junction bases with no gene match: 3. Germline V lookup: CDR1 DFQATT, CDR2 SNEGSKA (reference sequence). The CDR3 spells CSARDRSGGTDTQYF. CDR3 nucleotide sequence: TGCAGTGCTAGAGATCGTAGCGGGGGGACAGATACGCAGTATTTT.

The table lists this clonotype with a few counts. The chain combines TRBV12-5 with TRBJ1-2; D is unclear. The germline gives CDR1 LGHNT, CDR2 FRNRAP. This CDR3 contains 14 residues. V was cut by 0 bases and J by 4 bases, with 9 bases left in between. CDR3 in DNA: TGTGCTAGTGGTTTGGTACCCGGTCCCTATGGCTACACCTTC. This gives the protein CASGLVPGPYGYTF.

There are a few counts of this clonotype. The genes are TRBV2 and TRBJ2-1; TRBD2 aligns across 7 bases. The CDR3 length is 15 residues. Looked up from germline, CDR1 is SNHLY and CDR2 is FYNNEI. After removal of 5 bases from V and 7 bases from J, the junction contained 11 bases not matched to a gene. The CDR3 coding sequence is TGTGCCAGCAGTCAGATACGGGGGGAAGGAAATGAGCAGTTCTTC. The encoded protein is CASSQIRGEGNEQFF.

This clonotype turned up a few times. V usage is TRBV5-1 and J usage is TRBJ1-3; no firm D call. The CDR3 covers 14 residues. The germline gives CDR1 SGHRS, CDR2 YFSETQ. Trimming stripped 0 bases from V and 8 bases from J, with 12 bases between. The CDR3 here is CASSLVGSRDTIYF. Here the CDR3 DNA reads TGCGCCAGCAGCTTGGTGGGCAGTCGCGACACCATATATTTT.

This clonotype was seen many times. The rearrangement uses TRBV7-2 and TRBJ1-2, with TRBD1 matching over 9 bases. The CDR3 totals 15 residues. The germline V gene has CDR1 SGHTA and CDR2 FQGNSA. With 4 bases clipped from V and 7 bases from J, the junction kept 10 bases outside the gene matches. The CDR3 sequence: CASSSPGGTGSGYTF. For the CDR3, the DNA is TGTGCCAGCAGCTCACCGGGCGGGACAGGGTCTGGCTACACCTTC. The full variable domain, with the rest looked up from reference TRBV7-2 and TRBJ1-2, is GAGVSQSPSNKVTEKGKDVELRCDPISGHTALYWYRQSLGQGLEFLIYFQGNSAPDKSGLPSDRFSAERTGGSVSTLTIQRTQQEDSAVYLCASSSPGGTGSGYTFGSGTRLTVV.

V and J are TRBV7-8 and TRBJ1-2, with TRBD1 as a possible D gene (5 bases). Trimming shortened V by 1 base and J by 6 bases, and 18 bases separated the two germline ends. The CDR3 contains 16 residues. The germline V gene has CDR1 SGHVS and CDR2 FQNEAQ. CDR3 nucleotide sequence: TGTGCCAGCAGCTTAGAGAAGGAGGGGCGCTTGGATGGCTACACCTTC. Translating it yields CASSLEKEGRLDGYTF.

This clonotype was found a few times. CDR3 nucleotides: TGTGCCATCAGTGATTCTAGGGGGGCTCAAGAGACCCAGTACTTC. It is translated as CAISDSRGAQETQYF. The chain recombines TRBV10-3 with TRBJ2-5; D may match TRBD1 or TRBD2 (6 bases each). The V end lost 3 bases, the J end lost 2 bases, and 13 bases lay between the germline ends. Germline V gene sequence: CDR1 ENHRY, CDR2 SYGVKD. This CDR3 has 15 amino acids.

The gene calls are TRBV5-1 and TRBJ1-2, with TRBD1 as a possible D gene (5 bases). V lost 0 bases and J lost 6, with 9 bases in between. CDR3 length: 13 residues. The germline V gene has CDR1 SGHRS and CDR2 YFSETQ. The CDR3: CASSLAPGNGYTF. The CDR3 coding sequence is TGCGCCAGCAGCTTGGCCCCAGGGAATGGCTACACCTTC.

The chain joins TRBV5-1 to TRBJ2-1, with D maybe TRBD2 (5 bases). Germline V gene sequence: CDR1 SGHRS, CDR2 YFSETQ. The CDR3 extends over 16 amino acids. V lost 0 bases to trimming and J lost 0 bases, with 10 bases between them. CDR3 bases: TGCGCCAGCAGCTTGGGAGTCGGGAACTCCTACAATGAGCAGTTCTTC. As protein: CASSLGVGNSYNEQFF.

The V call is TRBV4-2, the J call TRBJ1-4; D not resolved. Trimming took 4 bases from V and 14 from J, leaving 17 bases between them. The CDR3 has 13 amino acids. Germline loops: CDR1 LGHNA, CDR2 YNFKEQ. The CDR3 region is CASSPRDKPSLFF. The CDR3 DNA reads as TGTGCCAGCAGCCCAAGGGATAAGCCGTCCCTGTTTTTT.

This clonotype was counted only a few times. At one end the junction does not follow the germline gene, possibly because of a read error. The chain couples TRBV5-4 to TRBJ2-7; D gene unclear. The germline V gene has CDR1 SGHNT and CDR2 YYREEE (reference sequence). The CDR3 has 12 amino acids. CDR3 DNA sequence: TGTGCCAGCAGCTTGGGTGTAAGGGATTGGAACTTC. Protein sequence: CASSLGVRDWNF.

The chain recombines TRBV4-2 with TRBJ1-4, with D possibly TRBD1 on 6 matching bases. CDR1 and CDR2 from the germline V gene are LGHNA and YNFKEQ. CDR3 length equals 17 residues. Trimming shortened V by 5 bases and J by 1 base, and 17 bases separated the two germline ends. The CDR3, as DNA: TGTGCCAGCAGCACCGGGACCGGGGGCTTAACTAATGAAAAACTGTTTTTT. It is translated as CASSTGTGGLTNEKLFF.

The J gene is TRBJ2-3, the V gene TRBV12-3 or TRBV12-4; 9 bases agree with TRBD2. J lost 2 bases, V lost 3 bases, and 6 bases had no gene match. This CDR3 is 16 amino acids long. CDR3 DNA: TGTGCCAGCAGTTTCGTAGCGGGGGCATTCACAGATACGCAGTATTTT. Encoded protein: CASSFVAGAFTDTQYF.